One T cell receptor (beta chain) is described in this entry. The antigen is not known. The data originate from a study of prognosis after radiotherapy for stage I lung cancer. As for the study in general: Aged about 50 to 85 years, with a median of about 73 years, the patients were about 13 men and five or six women.

Each of the patients had no lymph node involvement on CT and PET/CT and no prior chemotherapy, radiotherapy or other malignancies. Blood draws of around 6 milliliters of peripheral blood occurred at each of two time points. Trimming took off 4 bases at V and 8 bases at J, with 21 bases between the two ends. Germline V gives CDR1 SGHTA, CDR2 FQGTGA. There are 16 residues in the CDR3. Multiplex PCR in two rounds served to amplify TCR beta CDR3 from genomic DNA. The first PCR round targeted every TRBV and TRBJ gene with specific primers. Each CDR3 protein is one row after TCRdb ran MiXCR on the multiplex PCR reads. The sample lists 20,000 to 25,000 distinct CDR3 sequences, approximately 39% occurring once. Whole-study results and caveats: Tumor specificity of expanded TCR clones went undetermined.

The TCR sequence derives from a donor at least 50 years old with non-small cell lung cancer. V is TRBV7-3 and J is TRBJ2-1; TRBD1 is a possible D gene (6 bases). The sample in question was PBMCs, obtained before or after stereotactic body radiation therapy (not recorded which). For the CDR3, the DNA is TGTGCCAGCAGCTCAGCCGGGACAAGGGTTGGGGATGAGCAGTTCTTC. Translation gives CASSSAGTRVGDEQFF.